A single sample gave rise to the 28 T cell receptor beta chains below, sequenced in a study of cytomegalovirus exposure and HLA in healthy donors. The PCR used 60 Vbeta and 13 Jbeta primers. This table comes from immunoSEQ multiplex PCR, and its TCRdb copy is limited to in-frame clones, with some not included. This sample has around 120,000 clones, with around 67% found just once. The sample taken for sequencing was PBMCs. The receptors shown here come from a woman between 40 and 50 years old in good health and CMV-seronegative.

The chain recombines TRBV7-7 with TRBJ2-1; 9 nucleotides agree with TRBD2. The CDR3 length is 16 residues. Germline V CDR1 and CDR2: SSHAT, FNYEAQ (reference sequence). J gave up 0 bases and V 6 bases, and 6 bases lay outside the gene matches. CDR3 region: CASRCSGRSSYNEQFF. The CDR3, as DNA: TGTGCCAGCAGATGTAGCGGGAGAAGCTCCTACAATGAGCAGTTCTTC.

The CDR3: CASSARDRTTPSSYNSPLHF. The CDR3 DNA reads TGTGCCAGCAGCGCGCGGGACAGAACTACTCCTAGCTCCTATAATTCACCCCTCCACTTT. The rearrangement uses TRBV9 and TRBJ1-6; 7 bases agree with TRBD1. This CDR3 is 20 amino acids long. The V gene end was trimmed by 3 bases and the J gene end by 0 bases; junction bases not matched to a gene: 15. Germline V CDR1 and CDR2: SGDLS, YYNGEE. Variable domain in full (rest from reference TRBV9 and TRBJ1-6): DSGVTQTPKHLITATGQRVTLRCSPRSGDLSVYWYQQSLDQGLQFLIQYYNGEERAKGNILERFSAQQFPDLHSELNLSSLELGDSALYFCASSARDRTTPSSYNSPLHFGNGTRLTVT.

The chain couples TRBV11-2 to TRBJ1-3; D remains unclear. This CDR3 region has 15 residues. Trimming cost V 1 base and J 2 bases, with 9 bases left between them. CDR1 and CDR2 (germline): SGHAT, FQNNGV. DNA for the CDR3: TGTGCCAGCAGCTTAGCGGGTAGCCCTGGAAACACCATATATTTT. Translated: CASSLAGSPGNTIYF.

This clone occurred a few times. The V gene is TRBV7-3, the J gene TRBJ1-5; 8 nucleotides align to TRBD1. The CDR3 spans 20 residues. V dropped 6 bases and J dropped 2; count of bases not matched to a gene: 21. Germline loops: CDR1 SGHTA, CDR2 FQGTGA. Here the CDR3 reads CASRYPTGPQGGVGNQPQHF. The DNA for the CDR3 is TGTGCCAGCAGATACCCTACCGGGCCACAGGGGGGGGTTGGCAATCAGCCCCAGCATTTT.

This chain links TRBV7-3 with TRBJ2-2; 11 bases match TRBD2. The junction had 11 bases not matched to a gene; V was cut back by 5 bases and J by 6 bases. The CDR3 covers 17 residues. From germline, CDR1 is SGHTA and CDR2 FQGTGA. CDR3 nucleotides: TGTGCCAGCAGCCCAAGTAGCGGGAGGGGAAAGGCCGGGGAGCTGTTTTTT. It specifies CASSPSSGRGKAGELFF.

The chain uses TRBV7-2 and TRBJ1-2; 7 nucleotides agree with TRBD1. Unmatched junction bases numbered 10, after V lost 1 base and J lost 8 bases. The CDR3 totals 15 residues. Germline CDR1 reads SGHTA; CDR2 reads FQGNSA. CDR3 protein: CASSLEPGGRGGYTF. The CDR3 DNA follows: TGTGCCAGCAGCTTAGAACCAGGGGGAAGGGGGGGCTACACCTTC.

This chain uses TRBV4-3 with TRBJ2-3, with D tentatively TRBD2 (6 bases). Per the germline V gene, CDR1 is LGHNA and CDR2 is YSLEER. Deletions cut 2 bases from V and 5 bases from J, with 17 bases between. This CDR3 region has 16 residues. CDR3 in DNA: TGCGCCAGCAGCCAAAACGGGGGAAGTCTTGGAGATACGCAGTATTTT. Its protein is CASSQNGGSLGDTQYF.

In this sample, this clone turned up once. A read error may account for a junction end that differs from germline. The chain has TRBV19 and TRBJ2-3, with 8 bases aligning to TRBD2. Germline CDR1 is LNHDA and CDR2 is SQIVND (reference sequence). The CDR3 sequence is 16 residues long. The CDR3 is CASSTSGGLGTDMQYF. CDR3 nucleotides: TGTGCCAGTAGTACAAGCGGGGGCTTAGGCACAGATATGCAGTATTTT.

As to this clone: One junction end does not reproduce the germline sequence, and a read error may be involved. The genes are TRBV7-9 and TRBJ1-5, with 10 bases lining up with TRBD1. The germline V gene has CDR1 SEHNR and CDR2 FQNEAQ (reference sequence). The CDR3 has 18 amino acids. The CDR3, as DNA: TGTTCCAGCAGCTCCGGGACAGGGGTTTTGTTCAGCAATCAGCCCCAGCATTTT. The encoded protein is CSSSSGTGVLFSNQPQHF.

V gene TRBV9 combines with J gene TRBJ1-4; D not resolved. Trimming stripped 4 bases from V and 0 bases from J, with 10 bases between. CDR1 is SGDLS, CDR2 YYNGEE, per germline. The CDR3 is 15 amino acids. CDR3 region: CASSPRTATNEKLFF. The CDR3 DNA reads TGTGCCAGCAGCCCTAGAACCGCAACTAATGAAAAACTGTTTTTT.

CDR3 DNA: TGTGCCAGCAGCCGACGGTCCGGGACAGGTGATCAGCCCCAGCATTTT. Its translation: CASSRRSGTGDQPQHF. The chain joins TRBV4-2 to TRBJ1-5, with TRBD1 matching 8 bases. V dropped 4 bases and J dropped 5; count of bases not matched to a gene: 10. The CDR3 has 16 amino acids. Germline V CDR1 and CDR2: LGHNA, YNFKEQ.

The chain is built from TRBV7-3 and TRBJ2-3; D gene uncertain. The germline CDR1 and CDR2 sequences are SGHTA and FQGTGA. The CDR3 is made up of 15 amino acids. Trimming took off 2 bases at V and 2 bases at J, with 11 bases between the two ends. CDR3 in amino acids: CASSLFPGNTDTQYF. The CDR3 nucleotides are TGTGCCAGCAGCTTATTCCCAGGAAACACAGATACGCAGTATTTT.

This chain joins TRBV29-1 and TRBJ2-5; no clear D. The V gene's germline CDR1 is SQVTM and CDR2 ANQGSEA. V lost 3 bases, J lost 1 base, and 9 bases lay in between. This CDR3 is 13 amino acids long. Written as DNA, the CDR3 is TGCAGCGTTGATGGCCCTTTCCAAGAGACCCAGTACTTC. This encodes CSVDGPFQETQYF.

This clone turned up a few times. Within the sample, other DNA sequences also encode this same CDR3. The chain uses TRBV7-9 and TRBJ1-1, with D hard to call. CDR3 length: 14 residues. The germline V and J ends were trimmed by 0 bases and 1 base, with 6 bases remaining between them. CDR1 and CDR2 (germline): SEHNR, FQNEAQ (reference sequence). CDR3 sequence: CASSLASGNTEAFF. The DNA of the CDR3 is TGTGCCAGCAGCTTAGCGAGTGGGAACACTGAAGCTTTCTTT.

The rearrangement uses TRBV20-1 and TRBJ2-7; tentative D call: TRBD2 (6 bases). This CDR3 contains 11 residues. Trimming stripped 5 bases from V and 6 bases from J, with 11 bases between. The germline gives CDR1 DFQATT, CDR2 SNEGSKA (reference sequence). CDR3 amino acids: CSARGNREQYF. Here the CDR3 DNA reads TGCAGTGCTCGGGGGAACCGCGAGCAGTACTTC.

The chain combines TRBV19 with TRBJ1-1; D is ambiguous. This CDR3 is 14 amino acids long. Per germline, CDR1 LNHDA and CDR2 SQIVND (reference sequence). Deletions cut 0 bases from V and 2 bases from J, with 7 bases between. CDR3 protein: CASSIDQANTEAFF. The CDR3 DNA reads TGTGCCAGTAGTATAGACCAGGCAAACACTGAAGCTTTCTTT.

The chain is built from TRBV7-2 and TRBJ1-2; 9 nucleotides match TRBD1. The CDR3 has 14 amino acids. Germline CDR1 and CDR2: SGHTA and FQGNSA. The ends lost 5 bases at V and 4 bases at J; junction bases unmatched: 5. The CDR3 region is CASSPGTGTYGYTF. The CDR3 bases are TGTGCCAGCAGCCCCGGGACAGGGACCTATGGCTACACCTTC.

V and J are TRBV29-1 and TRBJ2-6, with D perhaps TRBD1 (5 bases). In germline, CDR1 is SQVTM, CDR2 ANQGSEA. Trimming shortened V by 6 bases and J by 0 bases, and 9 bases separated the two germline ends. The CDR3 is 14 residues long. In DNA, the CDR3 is TGCAGCGTGAATACAGGCTCTGGGGCCAACGTCCTGACTTTC. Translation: CSVNTGSGANVLTF.

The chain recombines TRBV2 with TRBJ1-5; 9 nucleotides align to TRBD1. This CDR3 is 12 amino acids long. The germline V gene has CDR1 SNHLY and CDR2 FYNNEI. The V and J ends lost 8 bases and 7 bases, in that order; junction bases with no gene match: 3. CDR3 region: CASGTGSQPQHF. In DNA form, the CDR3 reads TGTGCCAGCGGGACAGGGAGCCAGCCCCAGCATTTT.

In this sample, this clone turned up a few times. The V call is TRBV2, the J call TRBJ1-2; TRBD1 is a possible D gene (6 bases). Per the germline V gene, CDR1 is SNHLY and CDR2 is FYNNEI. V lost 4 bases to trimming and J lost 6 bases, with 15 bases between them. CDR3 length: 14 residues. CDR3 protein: CASSAEKRTDGYTF. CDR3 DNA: TGTGCCAGCAGTGCGGAGAAACGGACAGATGGCTACACCTTC.

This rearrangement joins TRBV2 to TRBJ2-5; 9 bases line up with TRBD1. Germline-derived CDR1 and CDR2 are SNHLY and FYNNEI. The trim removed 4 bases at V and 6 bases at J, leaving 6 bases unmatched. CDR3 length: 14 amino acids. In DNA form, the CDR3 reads TGTGCCAGCAGTGGACAGGGGGGTTCGAAGACCCAGTACTTC. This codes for CASSGQGGSKTQYF.

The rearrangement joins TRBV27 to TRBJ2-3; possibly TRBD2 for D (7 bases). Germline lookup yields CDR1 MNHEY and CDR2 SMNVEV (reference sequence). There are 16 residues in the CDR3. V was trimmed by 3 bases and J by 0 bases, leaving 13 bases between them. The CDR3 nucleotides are TGTGCCAGCAGTTTCTGGGGGGGGGCGAGCACAGATACGCAGTATTTT. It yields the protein CASSFWGGASTDTQYF.

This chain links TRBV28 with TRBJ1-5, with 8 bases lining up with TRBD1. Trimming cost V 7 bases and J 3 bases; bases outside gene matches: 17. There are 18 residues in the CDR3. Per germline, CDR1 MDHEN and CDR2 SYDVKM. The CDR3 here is CASTSTGWTGRNNQPQHF. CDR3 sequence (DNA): TGTGCCAGCACTTCGACAGGATGGACAGGGAGAAACAATCAGCCCCAGCATTTT.

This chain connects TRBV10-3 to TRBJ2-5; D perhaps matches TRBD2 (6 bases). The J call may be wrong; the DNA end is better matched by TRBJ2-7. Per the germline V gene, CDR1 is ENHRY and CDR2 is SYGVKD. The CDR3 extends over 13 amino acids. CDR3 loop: CAISGDWSYEQYF. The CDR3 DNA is TGTGCCATCAGTGGGGACTGGTCCTACGAGCAGTACTTC.

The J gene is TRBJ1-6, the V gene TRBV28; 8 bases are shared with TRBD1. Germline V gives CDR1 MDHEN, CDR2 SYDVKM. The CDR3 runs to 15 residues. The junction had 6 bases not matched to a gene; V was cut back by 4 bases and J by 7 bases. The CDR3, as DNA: TGTGCCAGCAGTTCGACAGGGGAGTGGAATTCACCCCTCCACTTT. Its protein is CASSSTGEWNSPLHF.

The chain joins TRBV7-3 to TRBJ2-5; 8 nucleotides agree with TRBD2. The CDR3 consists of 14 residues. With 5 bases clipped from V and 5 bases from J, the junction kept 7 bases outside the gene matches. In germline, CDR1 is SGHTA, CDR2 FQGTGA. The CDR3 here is CASSLLGGRETQYF. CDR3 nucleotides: TGTGCCAGCAGCCTGTTGGGCGGGAGGGAGACCCAGTACTTC.

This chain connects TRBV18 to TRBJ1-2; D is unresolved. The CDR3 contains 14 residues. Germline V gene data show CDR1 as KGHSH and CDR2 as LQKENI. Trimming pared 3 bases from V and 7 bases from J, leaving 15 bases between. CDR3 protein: CASSPRLEEGGYTF. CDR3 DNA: TGTGCCAGCTCACCGCGGTTGGAGGAGGGTGGCTACACCTTC.

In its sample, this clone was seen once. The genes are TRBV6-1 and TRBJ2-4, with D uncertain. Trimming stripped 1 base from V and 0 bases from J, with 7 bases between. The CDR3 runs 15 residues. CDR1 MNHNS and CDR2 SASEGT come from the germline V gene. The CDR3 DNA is TGTGCCAGCAGTGAAGGGTACGGAGCCAAAAACATTCAGTACTTC. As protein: CASSEGYGAKNIQYF.